Listed below are T cell receptor beta chains from one sample, sequenced in a study of Ad26.COV2.S vaccination and SARS-CoV-2 variants. Data came from immunoSEQ multiplex PCR; TCRdb stores just in-frame clones and leaves some out. The data contain approximately 460,000 clones, about 88% of them seen just once; the ten biggest clones take up about 1.5%. The sequencing used peripheral blood, collected in a trial of Ad26.COV2.S vaccine versus placebo. Receptors originate from a person aged 18 to 59 who received the Ad26.COV2.S COVID-19 vaccine or a placebo. The CDR3 runs from the conserved cysteine through the conserved F or W. D genes are given only for firm matches. Clone size is given for some rows only: seen once, a few or many times, or a class if the clone is expanded.

abundance: .
len: 14
v_gene: TRBV28
d_gene: .
j_gene: TRBJ2-7
CDR3aa: CASISGGTPYEQYF
CDR3nt: TGTGCCAGCATTTCCGGCGGAACCCCCTACGAGCAGTACTTC

abundance: few
len: 12
v_gene: TRBV6-2/TRBV6-3
d_gene: .
j_gene: TRBJ1-5
CDR3aa: CASSYGRQPQHF
CDR3nt: TGTGCCAGCAGTTACGGGAGGCAGCCCCAGCATTTT

abundance: once
len: 16
v_gene: TRBV3-1/TRBV3-2
d_gene: .
j_gene: TRBJ1-6
CDR3aa: CASSQAWGRGGSPLHF
CDR3nt: TGTGCCAGCAGCCAAGCTTGGGGCAGGGGCGGTTCACCCCTCCACTTT

abundance: .
len: 16
v_gene: TRBV6-5
d_gene: .
j_gene: TRBJ2-1
CDR3aa: CASSYSTSRSYNEQFF
CDR3nt: TGTGCCAGCAGTTACTCGACATCTCGCTCCTACAATGAGCAGTTCTTC

abundance: .
len: 17
v_gene: TRBV3-1/TRBV3-2
d_gene: TRBD2
j_gene: TRBJ2-3
CDR3aa: CASSFRTSGRNTDTQYF
CDR3nt: TGTGCCAGCAGCTTCAGGACTAGCGGGAGGAACACAGATACGCAGTATTTT

abundance: .
len: 16
v_gene: TRBV16
d_gene: TRBD2
j_gene: TRBJ2-1
CDR3aa: CASSLQGAGGGNEQFF
CDR3nt: TGTGCCAGCAGCCTCCAGGGAGCGGGAGGAGGCAATGAGCAGTTCTTC

abundance: .
len: 13
v_gene: TRBV3-1/TRBV3-2
d_gene: .
j_gene: TRBJ1-2
CDR3aa: CASSQEGTYGYTF
CDR3nt: TGTGCCAGCAGCCAAGAGGGTACCTATGGCTACACCTTC

abundance: .
len: 14
v_gene: TRBV27
d_gene: TRBD1
j_gene: TRBJ2-5
CDR3aa: CASSLRTGGETQYF
CDR3nt: TGTGCCAGCAGTTTAAGGACAGGCGGGGAGACCCAGTACTTC

abundance: .
len: 15
v_gene: TRBV7-8
d_gene: TRBD1
j_gene: TRBJ1-2
CDR3aa: CASSLYGTGGNGYTF
CDR3nt: TGTGCCAGCAGCTTATACGGGACAGGGGGGAATGGCTACACCTTC

abundance: .
len: 14
v_gene: TRBV18
d_gene: TRBD1
j_gene: TRBJ2-7
CDR3aa: CASSPRTGGYEQYF
CDR3nt: TGTGCCAGCTCCCCACGGACAGGGGGCTACGAGCAGTACTTC

abundance: once
len: 13
v_gene: TRBV27
d_gene: .
j_gene: TRBJ2-3
CDR3aa: CASSLIGTDTQYF
CDR3nt: TGTGCCAGCAGTTTAATCGGCACAGATACGCAGTATTTT

abundance: .
len: 15
v_gene: TRBV6-5
d_gene: .
j_gene: TRBJ1-1
CDR3aa: CASSRDQTDHTEAFF
CDR3nt: TGTGCCAGCAGTCGGGATCAAACGGACCACACTGAAGCTTTCTTT

abundance: .
len: 13
v_gene: TRBV7-9
d_gene: TRBD1
j_gene: TRBJ2-1
CDR3aa: CASSLTGGSEQFF
CDR3nt: TGTGCCAGCAGTTTGACAGGGGGCTCTGAGCAGTTCTTC

abundance: .
len: 15
v_gene: TRBV5-4
d_gene: TRBD1
j_gene: TRBJ1-4
CDR3aa: CASSSTGGISEKLFF
CDR3nt: TGTGCCAGCAGCTCGACAGGGGGCATTAGTGAAAAACTGTTTTTT

abundance: .
len: 16
v_gene: TRBV9
d_gene: TRBD2
j_gene: TRBJ2-1
CDR3aa: CASSDSSGGPANEQFF
CDR3nt: TGTGCCAGCAGCGACTCTAGCGGGGGGCCCGCCAATGAGCAGTTCTTC

abundance: .
len: 15
v_gene: TRBV6-5
d_gene: TRBD1
j_gene: TRBJ1-2
CDR3aa: CASSYSRDSNYGYTF
CDR3nt: TGTGCCAGCAGTTACTCGAGGGACAGCAACTATGGCTACACCTTC

abundance: .
len: 14
v_gene: TRBV5-1
d_gene: .
j_gene: TRBJ1-2
CDR3aa: CASSFSGGNYGYTF
CDR3nt: TGCGCCAGCAGCTTTTCGGGAGGTAACTATGGCTACACCTTC

abundance: .
len: 12
v_gene: TRBV14
d_gene: .
j_gene: TRBJ1-1
CDR3aa: CASSLVNTEAFF
CDR3nt: TGTGCCAGCAGCCTTGTGAACACTGAAGCTTTCTTT

abundance: few
len: 16
v_gene: TRBV4-1
d_gene: .
j_gene: TRBJ1-6
CDR3aa: CASSHGGGRIDSPLHF
CDR3nt: TGCGCCAGCAGCCACGGCGGGGGGCGAATCGACTCACCCCTCCACTTT

abundance: .
len: 16
v_gene: TRBV4-1
d_gene: .
j_gene: TRBJ2-1
CDR3aa: CASSRTSKGSYNEQFF
CDR3nt: TGCGCCAGCAGCCGAACCTCCAAAGGCTCCTACAATGAGCAGTTCTTC

abundance: .
len: 13
v_gene: TRBV27
d_gene: .
j_gene: TRBJ1-2
CDR3aa: CASAQEGRRGYTF
CDR3nt: TGTGCCAGCGCCCAGGAAGGGCGTCGGGGCTACACCTTC

abundance: .
len: 15
v_gene: TRBV19
d_gene: TRBD1
j_gene: TRBJ1-2
CDR3aa: CASSISGTGNYGYTF
CDR3nt: TGTGCCAGTAGTATCTCGGGGACAGGGAACTATGGCTACACCTTC

abundance: .
len: 13
v_gene: TRBV7-2
d_gene: TRBD1
j_gene: TRBJ1-2
CDR3aa: CASSEDRVYGYTF
CDR3nt: TGTGCCAGCAGCGAGGACAGGGTCTATGGCTACACCTTC

abundance: few
len: 17
v_gene: TRBV19
d_gene: TRBD2
j_gene: TRBJ2-1
CDR3aa: CASTARRTSGRMGGQFF
CDR3nt: TGTGCCAGTACAGCCCGGAGAACTAGCGGGAGAATGGGAGGGCAGTTCTTC

abundance: .
len: 14
v_gene: TRBV5-1
d_gene: TRBD2
j_gene: TRBJ2-7
CDR3aa: CASSLAGTTYEQYF
CDR3nt: TGCGCCAGCAGCTTGGCCGGGACTACCTACGAGCAGTACTTC

abundance: once
len: 15
v_gene: TRBV27
d_gene: TRBD1
j_gene: TRBJ1-5
CDR3aa: CASSSGGYSNQPQHF
CDR3nt: TGTGCCAGCAGTTCAGGGGGTTATAGCAATCAGCCCCAGCATTTT

abundance: .
len: 16
v_gene: TRBV3-1/TRBV3-2
d_gene: TRBD2
j_gene: TRBJ2-1
CDR3aa: CASSPILAGSNNEQFF
CDR3nt: TGTGCCAGCAGTCCCATACTAGCGGGGAGTAACAATGAGCAGTTCTTC

abundance: .
len: 15
v_gene: TRBV7-8
d_gene: .
j_gene: TRBJ1-4
CDR3aa: CASSTRQRRDEKLFF
CDR3nt: TGTGCCAGCAGCACCCGACAGCGACGAGATGAAAAACTGTTTTTT

abundance: .
len: 15
v_gene: TRBV6-2/TRBV6-3
d_gene: .
j_gene: TRBJ2-7
CDR3aa: CASSSTGLGSYEQYF
CDR3nt: TGTGCCAGCAGTTCTACAGGGCTGGGGTCCTACGAGCAGTACTTC

abundance: .
len: 14
v_gene: TRBV18
d_gene: .
j_gene: TRBJ1-1
CDR3aa: CASSPGRTNTEAFF
CDR3nt: TGTGCCAGCTCCCCTGGGAGGACGAACACTGAAGCTTTCTTT

abundance: .
len: 15
v_gene: TRBV6-5
d_gene: .
j_gene: TRBJ1-5
CDR3aa: CASRKGGDGNQPQHF
CDR3nt: TGTGCCAGCAGGAAAGGGGGGGACGGCAATCAGCCCCAGCATTTT

abundance: .
len: 15
v_gene: TRBV6-6
d_gene: TRBD1
j_gene: TRBJ2-4
CDR3aa: CASRYGTGNENIQYF
CDR3nt: TGTGCCAGCAGGTACGGGACAGGGAACGAAAACATTCAGTACTTC

abundance: .
len: 13
v_gene: TRBV7-9
d_gene: TRBD1
j_gene: TRBJ1-2
CDR3aa: CASSRGQAAGYTF
CDR3nt: TGTGCCAGCAGCCGTGGACAGGCGGCTGGCTACACCTTC

abundance: .
len: 12
v_gene: TRBV7-9
d_gene: .
j_gene: TRBJ1-1
CDR3aa: CASSLGPKWAFF
CDR3nt: TGTGCCAGCAGCTTAGGACCCAAATGGGCTTTCTTT

abundance: few
len: 16
v_gene: TRBV27
d_gene: .
j_gene: TRBJ2-7
CDR3aa: CASATLDVNLGSEQYF
CDR3nt: TGTGCCAGCGCGACACTGGACGTGAACCTGGGGAGCGAGCAGTACTTC

abundance: .
len: 15
v_gene: TRBV19
d_gene: .
j_gene: TRBJ2-7
CDR3aa: CASSIGHEGVRGQYF
CDR3nt: TGTGCCAGTAGTATAGGCCATGAGGGAGTCCGGGGGCAGTACTTC

abundance: .
len: 13
v_gene: TRBV24-1
d_gene: .
j_gene: TRBJ1-2
CDR3aa: CAARRGVGYGYTF
CDR3nt: TGTGCCGCCCGTCGAGGGGTAGGCTATGGCTACACCTTC

abundance: .
len: 13
v_gene: TRBV7-9
d_gene: .
j_gene: TRBJ1-1
CDR3aa: CASSPAGDLEAFF
CDR3nt: TGTGCCAGCAGCCCCGCAGGGGACCTTGAAGCTTTCTTT

abundance: few
len: 19
v_gene: TRBV19
d_gene: TRBD1
j_gene: TRBJ1-5
CDR3aa: CASSTPRQGKYYSNQPQHF
CDR3nt: TGTGCCAGTAGTACCCCTCGACAGGGGAAATATTATAGCAATCAGCCCCAGCATTTT

abundance: .
len: 13
v_gene: TRBV9
d_gene: .
j_gene: TRBJ1-2
CDR3aa: CASSLDSNYGYTF
CDR3nt: TGTGCCAGCAGCCTGGACAGTAACTATGGCTACACCTTC

abundance: .
len: 12
v_gene: TRBV2
d_gene: .
j_gene: TRBJ1-6
CDR3aa: CASTVEVSPLHF
CDR3nt: TGTGCCAGCACAGTGGAGGTTTCACCCCTCCACTTT

abundance: .
len: 13
v_gene: TRBV20-1
d_gene: .
j_gene: TRBJ1-1
CDR3aa: CSASKDMNTEAFF
CDR3nt: TGCAGTGCTAGTAAAGATATGAACACTGAAGCTTTCTTT

abundance: few
len: 15
v_gene: TRBV4-2
d_gene: .
j_gene: TRBJ1-5
CDR3aa: CASSQETDSNQPQHF
CDR3nt: TGTGCCAGCAGCCAAGAGACAGATAGCAATCAGCCCCAGCATTTT

abundance: .
len: 11
v_gene: TRBV3-1/TRBV3-2
d_gene: .
j_gene: TRBJ2-7
CDR3aa: CASSQGNEQYF
CDR3nt: TGTGCCAGCAGCCAAGGGAACGAGCAGTACTTC

abundance: .
len: 17
v_gene: TRBV19
d_gene: .
j_gene: TRBJ1-3
CDR3aa: CASSPREVFFSGNTIYF
CDR3nt: TGTGCCAGTAGTCCACGGGAGGTTTTCTTCTCTGGAAACACCATATATTTT

abundance: .
len: 14
v_gene: TRBV6-5
d_gene: TRBD2
j_gene: TRBJ2-3
CDR3aa: CASLAGGSTDTQYF
CDR3nt: TGTGCCAGCCTAGCGGGGGGAAGTACAGATACGCAGTATTTT

abundance: few
len: 13
v_gene: TRBV18
d_gene: .
j_gene: TRBJ1-5
CDR3aa: CASSPRRDQPQHF
CDR3nt: TGTGCCAGCTCACCACGTAGGGATCAGCCCCAGCATTTT

abundance: once
len: 14
v_gene: TRBV5-1
d_gene: .
j_gene: TRBJ1-2
CDR3aa: CASSPGSVGVGYTF
CDR3nt: TGCGCCAGCAGCCCTGGATCCGTGGGGGTGGGCTACACCTTC

abundance: .
len: 15
v_gene: TRBV9
d_gene: TRBD2
j_gene: TRBJ2-7
CDR3aa: CASSGSGIDSYEQYF
CDR3nt: TGTGCCAGCAGCGGTAGCGGGATCGACTCCTACGAGCAGTACTTC

abundance: .
len: 11
v_gene: TRBV6-5
d_gene: .
j_gene: TRBJ1-2
CDR3aa: CASRRGGGYTF
CDR3nt: TGTGCCAGCCGCCGGGGTGGAGGCTACACCTTC

abundance: once
len: 14
v_gene: TRBV6-1
d_gene: .
j_gene: TRBJ1-2
CDR3aa: CASREQGRGHGYTF
CDR3nt: TGTGCCAGCAGAGAACAGGGTCGGGGCCATGGCTACACCTTC

abundance: once
len: 13
v_gene: TRBV7-9
d_gene: .
j_gene: TRBJ1-2
CDR3aa: CASSPTVSYGYTF
CDR3nt: TGTGCCAGCAGCCCGACGGTTTCCTATGGCTACACCTTC

abundance: .
len: 13
v_gene: TRBV7-3
d_gene: .
j_gene: TRBJ2-2
CDR3aa: CASSLTNAGELFF
CDR3nt: TGTGCCAGCAGCTTAACAAACGCCGGGGAGCTGTTTTTT

abundance: .
len: 16
v_gene: TRBV28
d_gene: TRBD2
j_gene: TRBJ2-3
CDR3aa: CAGGQKLAGSTDTQYF
CDR3nt: TGTGCAGGGGGGCAGAAGCTAGCGGGTAGCACAGATACGCAGTATTTT

abundance: .
len: 13
v_gene: TRBV10-2
d_gene: .
j_gene: TRBJ2-1
CDR3aa: CASSESIYNEQFF
CDR3nt: TGCGCCAGCAGTGAGTCGATTTACAATGAGCAGTTCTTC

abundance: .
len: 18
v_gene: TRBV9
d_gene: TRBD2
j_gene: TRBJ2-7
CDR3aa: CASSAGTSGGAQPYEQYF
CDR3nt: TGTGCCAGCAGCGCAGGGACTAGCGGGGGGGCCCAACCCTACGAGCAGTACTTC